This T cell receptor beta chain was captured by sequencing in a study of control samples from healthy donors and cancer patients. Profiling relied on immunoSEQ multiplex PCR, and the TCRdb table lists in-frame clones only, not all of them. The sample records 110,000 to 150,000 clones, approximately 94% being singletons. This clone has a single count. This CDR3 contains 16 residues. Germline V CDR1 and CDR2: MGHRA, YSYEKL. V dropped 0 bases and J dropped 2; count of bases not matched to a gene: 6. The sequence came from a man aged 40-49 years in good health. The sample consisted of blood. This chain connects TRBV4-1 to TRBJ1-2; 7 bases are shared with TRBD1. The CDR3 is CASSQDPGTANYGYTF. DNA for the CDR3: TGCGCCAGCAGCCAAGACCCCGGGACAGCAAACTATGGCTACACCTTC.